What follows are 30 T cell receptor beta chains derived from one specimen sequenced in a study of T-cell memory formation after mild COVID-19. TCRdb analysed the 5' RACE reads with MiXCR anew, one entry per CDR3 protein. The repertoire holds approximately 400,000 distinct CDR3 sequences, 20% to 25% seen once, with 8.5% to 9% in the top ten. Sequenced sample: PBMCs or a T cell subset sorted from them (not recorded which). These receptors were obtained from an adult woman who had mild COVID-19 (a few samples of this study predate the infection). Cell type and time point are not known.

This clonotype occurred a few times. The V call is TRBV6-2 or TRBV6-3, the J call TRBJ1-5, with TRBD1 matching 7 bases. Trimming at V came to 7 bases and at J to 1 base, leaving 7 bases not matched to a gene. Germline assignment: CDR1 MNHEY and CDR2 SVGEGT. The CDR3 consists of 15 residues. Here the CDR3 DNA reads TGTGCCAGCACCCCCAGACAGGGCAGCAATCAGCCCCAGCATTTT. Its protein is CASTPRQGSNQPQHF.

This chain joins TRBV29-1 and TRBJ1-1; weak D call: TRBD1 (6 bases). The germline gives CDR1 SQVTM, CDR2 ANQGSEA. The CDR3 is made up of 15 amino acids. Trimming removed 2 bases from V and 0 bases from J, with 13 bases in between. CDR3 residues: CSVELDSRLNTEAFF. Here the CDR3 DNA reads TGCAGCGTTGAACTGGACAGCAGATTGAACACTGAAGCTTTCTTT.

This clonotype has a handful of counts. This rearrangement joins TRBV6-5 to TRBJ2-2, with 8 bases fitting TRBD2. After removal of 7 bases from V and 0 bases from J, the junction contained 7 bases not matched to a gene. The CDR3 length is 16 residues. CDR1 and CDR2 from the germline V gene are MNHEY and SVGAGI. The CDR3 sequence is CASTAIAGSNTGELFF. The CDR3 bases are TGTGCCAGCACTGCTATAGCGGGGTCGAACACCGGGGAGCTGTTTTTT.

This rearrangement joins TRBV7-3 to TRBJ1-1, with unresolved D. From germline, CDR1 is SGHTA and CDR2 FQGTGA. This CDR3 contains 15 residues. V was clipped by 4 bases and J by 1 base, with 13 bases between them. The DNA for the CDR3 is TGTGCCAGCAGCTCCCAAGGGCCTGGGAACACTGAAGCTTTCTTT. Translation: CASSSQGPGNTEAFF.

This clonotype was observed a handful of times. The V gene is TRBV4-1, the J gene TRBJ2-2; TRBD2 matches 10 bases. This CDR3 contains 18 residues. Germline loops: CDR1 MGHRA, CDR2 YSYEKL. V dropped 0 bases and J dropped 0; count of bases not matched to a gene: 4. DNA for the CDR3: TGCGCCAGCAGCCAAGATCTACTAGCGGGGACGAACACCGGGGAGCTGTTTTTT. Translated, it gives CASSQDLLAGTNTGELFF.

This clonotype came up once. V and J are TRBV7-9 and TRBJ1-1; D is ambiguous. The CDR3 contains 16 residues. Germline CDR1 SEHNR, CDR2 FQNEAQ (reference sequence). V dropped 5 bases and J dropped 1 base, with 17 bases sitting between them. CDR3 in DNA: TGTGCCAGCAGCACAACTCGGACTGGGCGGAACACTGAAGCTTTCTTT. Translated: CASSTTRTGRNTEAFF.

The chain recombines TRBV29-1 with TRBJ2-2, with D possibly matching TRBD1 (6 bases). The V end was cut by 6 bases, the J end by 3 bases, with 11 bases between. This CDR3 spans 13 amino acids. In germline, CDR1 is SQVTM, CDR2 ANQGSEA. The CDR3 protein is CSVAGQYTGELFF. As DNA, the CDR3 is TGCAGCGTGGCCGGACAGTACACCGGGGAGCTGTTTTTT.

This clonotype turned up a few times. This chain uses TRBV7-9 with TRBJ2-3, with TRBD2 as a possible D gene (6 bases). The CDR3 has 15 amino acids. CDR1 and CDR2 from the germline V gene are SEHNR and FQNEAQ (reference sequence). Trimming shortened V by 3 bases and J by 0 bases, and 10 bases separated the two germline ends. CDR3 DNA: TGTGCCAGCAGCTTTCCGGGAGCTAGCACAGATACGCAGTATTTT. It specifies CASSFPGASTDTQYF. Looking up the rest from reference TRBV7-9 and TRBJ2-3 gives the full variable domain: DTGVSQNPRHKITKRGQNVTFRCDPISEHNRLYWYRQTLGQGPEFLTYFQNEAQLEKSRLLSDRFSAERPKGSFSTLEIQRTEQGDSAMYLCASSFPGASTDTQYFGPGTRLTVL.

This clonotype was detected only a few times. The gene calls are TRBV12-3 or TRBV12-4 and TRBJ2-3; D possibly corresponds to TRBD1 (6 bases). The CDR3 has 14 amino acids. Between the trimmed V and J ends, which lost 8 bases and 3 bases, there was a span of 15 bases. The CDR3 here is CASGKTGSTDTQYF. DNA of the CDR3: TGTGCCAGCGGAAAAACAGGGAGTACAGATACGCAGTATTTT.

The chain employs TRBV20-1 and TRBJ1-2; TRBD1 matches at 7 bases. The CDR3 spans 13 residues. Germline V gene lookup returns CDR1 DFQATT and CDR2 SNEGSKA (reference sequence). Losses at the gene ends were 5 bases for V and 3 bases for J; bases not matched to a gene: 6. CDR3 coding DNA: TGCAGTGCTGGAGGGGGCGCCGACTATGGCTACACCTTC. It specifies CSAGGGADYGYTF.

The V gene is TRBV12-3 or TRBV12-4, the J gene TRBJ1-2, with TRBD1 matching over 10 bases. The CDR3 runs 15 residues. The junction had 6 bases not matched to a gene; V was cut back by 6 bases and J by 2 bases. This chain's CDR3 is CASSPEGQGNYGYTF. The CDR3 nucleotides read TGTGCCAGCAGCCCCGAGGGACAGGGGAACTATGGCTACACCTTC.

In its sample, this clonotype was seen a few times. The chain is built from TRBV29-1 and TRBJ2-3, with 8 bases fitting TRBD2. Trimming cost V 4 bases and J 3 bases; bases outside gene matches: 9. The CDR3 runs 15 residues. Germline lookup yields CDR1 SQVTM and CDR2 ANQGSEA. CDR3 protein: CSVGGSQRGTDTQYF. The CDR3 DNA sequence: TGCAGCGTTGGGGGGTCTCAGCGGGGGACAGATACGCAGTATTTT.

Ten or more counts support this clonotype. The genes are TRBV12-3 or TRBV12-4 and TRBJ2-2, with 7 bases fitting TRBD1. This CDR3 spans 15 amino acids. The junction had 4 bases not matched to a gene; V was cut back by 5 bases and J by 1 base. CDR3 DNA: TGTGCCAGCAGTGCGACAGGGTGGAACACCGGGGAGCTGTTTTTT. Translating it yields CASSATGWNTGELFF.

This clonotype was counted a few times. The chain carries TRBV20-1 and TRBJ1-1; D gene uncertain. Germline V CDR1 and CDR2: DFQATT, SNEGSKA (reference sequence). V was pared by 4 bases and J by 5 bases, with 14 bases between. The CDR3 covers 13 residues. The CDR3 DNA is TGCAGTGCTATCGACACGCCGGGGACTGAAGCTTTCTTT. Protein sequence: CSAIDTPGTEAFF.

This clonotype showed up just a few times. The rearrangement joins TRBV12-3 or TRBV12-4 to TRBJ1-2; D is perhaps TRBD1 (5 bases). The CDR3 length is 16 residues. Trimming took off 5 bases at V and 3 bases at J, with 19 bases between the two ends. This CDR3 reads CASSTITPREDYGYTF. DNA for the CDR3: TGTGCCAGCAGTACCATCACCCCCAGGGAGGACTATGGCTACACCTTC.

This sequence joins TRBV6-5 and TRBJ1-3; no clear D. Trimming took off 5 bases at V and 0 bases at J, with 14 bases between the two ends. Germline-derived CDR1 and CDR2 are MNHEY and SVGAGI. This CDR3 has 16 residues. CDR3 in DNA: TGTGCCAGCAGTCCAAACAAGGCCTACTCTGGAAACACCATATATTTT. This encodes CASSPNKAYSGNTIYF.

This rearrangement joins TRBV27 to TRBJ2-7; 9 bases are a match to TRBD1. There are 17 residues in the CDR3. In germline, CDR1 is MNHEY, CDR2 SMNVEV (reference sequence). Trimming removed 1 base from V and 3 bases from J; junction bases left unmatched: 10. The CDR3 protein is CASSLLAGQGYLYEQYF. The CDR3 coding sequence is TGTGCCAGCAGTTTATTGGCGGGACAGGGATACCTCTACGAGCAGTACTTC.

This clonotype was seen a handful of times. This chain uses TRBV11-3 with TRBJ2-1; D might be TRBD2 (6 bases). Trimming took off 1 base at V and 0 bases at J, with 13 bases between the two ends. CDR1 is SGHNT and CDR2 is YENEEA in the germline V gene. This CDR3 has 17 residues. The CDR3 DNA reads as TGTGCCAGCAGCTTAGGTAGAGCGGGCCGCTCCTACAATGAGCAGTTCTTC. This translates into CASSLGRAGRSYNEQFF.

In its sample, this clonotype was seen once. The chain has TRBV7-9 and TRBJ2-7; D perhaps matches TRBD1 (7 bases). The germline CDR1 and CDR2 sequences are SEHNR and FQNEAQ (reference sequence). The CDR3 has 15 residues. V was trimmed by 4 bases and J by 4 bases, leaving 17 bases between them. In DNA form, the CDR3 reads TGTGCCAGCAGCTCTCAGGGGGGCCGGACGTACGAGCAGTACTTC. Its translation: CASSSQGGRTYEQYF.

This rearrangement joins TRBV19 to TRBJ1-1, with 7 bases fitting TRBD1. Germline V gene sequence: CDR1 LNHDA, CDR2 SQIVND (reference sequence). The CDR3 is made up of 13 amino acids. Unmatched junction bases numbered 11, after V lost 9 bases and J lost 7 bases. The CDR3 spells CASRRQGIGEAFF. The CDR3 nucleotides read TGTGCCAGCAGGAGACAGGGCATCGGTGAAGCTTTCTTT.

This clonotype came up a few times. This rearrangement joins TRBV2 to TRBJ2-7; no reliable D call. Germline V gene sequence: CDR1 SNHLY, CDR2 FYNNEI. The CDR3 consists of 13 residues. Trimming cost V 2 bases and J 6 bases, with 11 bases left between them. CDR3: CASSESVWAEQYF. In nucleotides, the CDR3 is TGTGCCAGCAGTGAAAGCGTTTGGGCCGAGCAGTACTTC.

This sequence joins TRBV12-3 or TRBV12-4 and TRBJ1-1; 8 nucleotides line up with TRBD1. J was trimmed by 3 bases and V by 2 bases; bases with no gene match: 5. The CDR3 has 15 residues. Here the CDR3 DNA reads TGTGCCAGCAGTTTACCCAGACAGGGGCACACTGAAGCTTTCTTT. Encoded protein: CASSLPRQGHTEAFF.

The V call is TRBV6-5, the J call TRBJ1-1; the match to TRBD1 covers 7 bases. CDR3 length equals 14 residues. Germline CDR1 and CDR2: MNHEY and SVGAGI. Trimming cost V 2 bases and J 8 bases; bases outside gene matches: 8. The CDR3 is CASSYGRTGGEAFF. The CDR3 nucleotides are TGTGCCAGCAGTTACGGCCGGACAGGCGGAGAAGCTTTCTTT.

The chain combines TRBV27 with TRBJ2-7; D unclear. The length of the CDR3 is 14 residues. From germline, CDR1 is MNHEY and CDR2 SMNVEV (reference sequence). Trimming stripped 5 bases from V and 2 bases from J, with 13 bases between. CDR3 amino acids: CASSPSSPAYEQYF. CDR3 DNA sequence: TGTGCCAGCAGTCCCTCCTCCCCCGCCTACGAGCAGTACTTC.

The chain is built from TRBV12-3 or TRBV12-4 and TRBJ1-3, with unresolved D. The CDR3 runs to 13 residues. Trimming took 2 bases from V and 9 from J, leaving 11 bases between them. The DNA for the CDR3 is TGTGCCAGCAGTTTAAGTACCGACGGCACCATATATTTT. This encodes CASSLSTDGTIYF.

The V and J genes are TRBV24-1 and TRBJ2-1; D perhaps matches TRBD2 (6 bases). Germline V CDR1 and CDR2: KGHDR, SFDVKD. Deletions cut 2 bases from V and 5 bases from J, with 15 bases between. The CDR3 is 16 amino acids. The CDR3 is CATSDYLAENNNEQFF. In DNA form, the CDR3 reads TGTGCCACCAGTGATTATTTAGCGGAGAATAACAATGAGCAGTTCTTC.

At least ten counts were recorded for this clonotype. This chain connects TRBV4-1 to TRBJ2-7; D is unresolved. Trimming stripped 0 bases from V and 5 bases from J, with 14 bases between. Germline V gene sequence: CDR1 MGHRA, CDR2 YSYEKL. This CDR3 is built from 15 residues. CDR3 in amino acids: CASSQDSWAVDEQYF. The CDR3 DNA reads as TGCGCCAGCAGCCAAGACTCGTGGGCAGTTGACGAGCAGTACTTC.

This clonotype has at least ten counts. The rearrangement joins TRBV30 to TRBJ2-7, with D possibly matching TRBD2 (5 bases). Germline V gene sequence: CDR1 GTSNPN, CDR2 SVGIG (reference sequence). The germline V and J ends were trimmed by 1 base and 2 bases, with 12 bases remaining between them. The CDR3 sequence is 14 residues long. The CDR3 protein is CAWSAGLAPYEQYF. CDR3 coding DNA: TGTGCCTGGAGTGCAGGATTAGCGCCCTACGAGCAGTACTTC. Combining the CDR3 with reference TRBV30 and TRBJ2-7 gives the whole variable domain SQTIHQWPATLVQPVGSPLSLECTVEGTSNPNLYWYRQAAGRGLQLLFYSVGIGQISSEVPQNLSASRPQDRQFILSSKKLLLSDSGFYLCAWSAGLAPYEQYFGPGTRLTVT.

This chain links TRBV11-3 with TRBJ1-2; TRBD1 matches at 8 bases. The CDR3 totals 16 residues. With V trimmed by 1 base and J by 7 bases, 11 bases remained unmatched. CDR1 is SGHNT, CDR2 YENEEA, per germline. Here the CDR3 reads CASSLVLTGGPVGYTF. The CDR3 DNA is TGTGCCAGCAGCTTAGTACTTACAGGGGGGCCTGTTGGCTACACCTTC.

This chain uses TRBV2 with TRBJ1-5; a weak D match, TRBD1 (5 bases). The CDR3 totals 15 residues. The V end was cut by 1 base, the J end by 7 bases, with 14 bases between. CDR1 is SNHLY and CDR2 is FYNNEI in the germline V gene. CDR3 sequence: CASSEGTRSGQPQHF. CDR3 bases: TGTGCCAGCAGTGAAGGGACACGGTCAGGCCAGCCCCAGCATTTT.